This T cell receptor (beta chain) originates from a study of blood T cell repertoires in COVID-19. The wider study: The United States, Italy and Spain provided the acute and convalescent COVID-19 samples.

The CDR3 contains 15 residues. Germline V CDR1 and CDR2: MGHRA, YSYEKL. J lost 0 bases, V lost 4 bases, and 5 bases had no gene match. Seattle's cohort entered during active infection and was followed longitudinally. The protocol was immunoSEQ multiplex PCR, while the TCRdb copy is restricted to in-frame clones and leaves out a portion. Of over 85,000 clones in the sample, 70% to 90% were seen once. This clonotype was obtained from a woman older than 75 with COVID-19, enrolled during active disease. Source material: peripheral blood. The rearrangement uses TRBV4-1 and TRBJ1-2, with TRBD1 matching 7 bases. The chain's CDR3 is CASSRDGTANYGYTF. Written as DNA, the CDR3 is TGCGCCAGCAGCCGGGACGGGACAGCTAACTATGGCTACACCTTC.